This is a list of T cell receptor beta chains from one sample in a study of cytomegalovirus exposure and HLA in healthy donors. Sequencing used immunoSEQ multiplex PCR; TCRdb keeps in-frame clones, though not all of them. Here the sample spans around 150,000 clones, roughly 9.6% being singletons. Input material: PBMCs. These receptor sequences come from a middle-aged woman in good health and CMV-seropositive. The CDR3 runs from the conserved cysteine through the conserved F or W. A D gene is named only where the DNA matches it firmly. Size values are once, few and many counts, or a class for expanded clones, and some rows have none.

d_gene	abundance	j_gene	v_gene	len	CDR3nt	CDR3aa
.	few	TRBJ2-1	TRBV6-5	16	TGTGCCAGCAGTTACTCTGGGGAGAGCTCCTACAATGAGCAGTTCTTC	CASSYSGESSYNEQFF
.	few	TRBJ1-1	TRBV2	13	TGTGCCAGCAGTAACACAGCTACATCCGAAGCTTTCTTT	CASSNTATSEAFF
TRBD1	few	TRBJ1-1	TRBV15	15	TGTGCCACCAGCAGGCCCGGACAGGGGAACACTGAAGCTTTCTTT	CATSRPGQGNTEAFF
.	.	TRBJ1-5	TRBV18	14	TGTGCCAGCTCCCCTGACAGGAACAATCAGCCCCAGCATTTT	CASSPDRNNQPQHF
TRBD2	.	TRBJ2-2	TRBV5-1	16	TGCGCCAGCAGCTCACTAGCGGGGGGGAACACCGGGGAGCTGTTTTTT	CASSSLAGGNTGELFF
.	few	TRBJ2-5	TRBV29-1	13	TGCAGCTCAGATGGTGGGGGCCCACGGACCCAGTACTTC	CSSDGGGPRTQYF
TRBD1	.	TRBJ1-1	TRBV5-1	14	TGCGCCAGCAGCGCACAGGGGGCGAACACTGAAGCTTTCTTT	CASSAQGANTEAFF
TRBD1	few	TRBJ1-1	TRBV6-5	15	TGTGCCAGCAGTTACCAGGGACAGACGAACACTGAAGCTTTCTTT	CASSYQGQTNTEAFF
TRBD2	few	TRBJ2-3	TRBV9	16	TGTGCCAGCAGCGTAGAGATAGCGGGGGGGGCAGATACGCAGTATTTT	CASSVEIAGGADTQYF
TRBD1	few	TRBJ2-7	TRBV7-2	13	TGTGCCAGCAGCTCAGGGACAGGTTCCGAGCAGTACTTC	CASSSGTGSEQYF
.	few	TRBJ1-2	TRBV5-1	14	TGCGCCAGCAGCTTGGAGGGGATAGGCTATGGCTACACCTTC	CASSLEGIGYGYTF
TRBD2	.	TRBJ2-7	TRBV2	19	TGTGCCAGCAGTGAAACCGGGACTAGCGGGGTCCGCCCCTCCTACGAGCAGTACTTC	CASSETGTSGVRPSYEQYF
.	few	TRBJ1-2	TRBV28	14	TGTGCCAGCAGTTTATCGGGGGTGGGCTATGGCTACACCTTC	CASSLSGVGYGYTF
.	few	TRBJ2-1	TRBV29-1	13	TGCAGCGTTGAGAGGGTCACGGGGGATGAGCAGTTCTTC	CSVERVTGDEQFF
.	.	TRBJ1-5	TRBV1	18	TGCACCAGCAGCCGGACGACAGGGACCCATGAGAGCAATCAGCCCCAGCATTTT	CTSSRTTGTHESNQPQHF
.	.	TRBJ2-2	TRBV13	13	TGTGCCAGCAGCCCCCGGGGGATCGGGGAGCTGTTTTTT	CASSPRGIGELFF
.	.	TRBJ2-3	TRBV9	18	TGTGCCAGCAGCGTAGCCCTCCAAAGCGGAACTAGCACAGATACGCAGTATTTT	CASSVALQSGTSTDTQYF
.	.	TRBJ1-1	TRBV10-3	13	TGTGCCGGCAAGCGGACGGCGAACACTGAAGCTTTCTTT	CAGKRTANTEAFF
.	few	TRBJ1-6	TRBV5-4	14	TGTGCCAGCAGCTTAGGGGGTGAAAATTCACCCCTCCACTTT	CASSLGGENSPLHF
TRBD1	few	TRBJ2-7	TRBV7-2	16	TGTGCCAGCAGCCGTAGAGGGGGGACAGGGGCCTACGAGCAGTACTTC	CASSRRGGTGAYEQYF
.	.	TRBJ2-7	TRBV5-1	16	TGCGCCAGCAGCCGTCAAAGCTCCGGGGACACCTACGAGCAGTACTTC	CASSRQSSGDTYEQYF
.	few	TRBJ1-1	TRBV5-1	13	TGCGCCAGCAGTTCCATAGAGAACACTGAAGCTTTCTTT	CASSSIENTEAFF
TRBD1	few	TRBJ1-4	TRBV2	15	TGTGCCAGCAGTGCCACCCATGGACAGGCGGGAAAACTGTTTTTT	CASSATHGQAGKLFF
.	few	TRBJ1-1	TRBV5-4	11	TGTGCCAGCAACATGGGCGGGGAAGCTTTCTTT	CASNMGGEAFF
TRBD1	.	TRBJ1-4	TRBV27	18	TGTGCCAGCAGTTTATCGGTAGGGGGCGGGAGGTTGACCGAAAAACTGTTTTTT	CASSLSVGGGRLTEKLFF
.	.	TRBJ2-1	TRBV6-5	16	TGTGCCAGCAGTTACTCGCCCAGCGCCACCTACAATGAGCAGTTCTTC	CASSYSPSATYNEQFF
TRBD1	.	TRBJ1-4	TRBV9	17	TGTGCCAGCAGCCCCCGGGACAGCCCTGCAACTAATGAAAAACTGTTTTTT	CASSPRDSPATNEKLFF
.	few	TRBJ1-2	TRBV14	13	TGTGCCAGCAGCCATGCGGAGAACTATGGCTACACCTTC	CASSHAENYGYTF
.	.	TRBJ1-2	TRBV6-1	15	TGTGCCAGCAGTGTTTGGCAGGGTAACACCTATGGCTACACCTTC	CASSVWQGNTYGYTF
TRBD2	few	TRBJ2-3	TRBV6-5	15	TGTGCCAGCAGTTTAACTAGCGGTAACACAGATACGCAGTATTTT	CASSLTSGNTDTQYF
.	few	TRBJ2-5	TRBV7-7	11	TGTGCCAGCAGCTCGGGAGAGACCCAGTACTTC	CASSSGETQYF
.	few	TRBJ1-3	TRBV7-2	13	TGTGCCAGCAGCTCTGGACAAACAAACACCATATATTTT	CASSSGQTNTIYF
TRBD1	few	TRBJ2-7	TRBV5-1	15	TGCGCCAGCAGCGATTCCAAGACAGGGGGATACGAGCAGTACTTC	CASSDSKTGGYEQYF
TRBD1	.	TRBJ1-5	TRBV7-9	15	TGTGCCAGCAGCTTAGGACAGGGGACGGATCAGCCCCAGCATTTT	CASSLGQGTDQPQHF
.	.	TRBJ1-6	TRBV5-1	14	TGCGCCAGCAGCTTGAAGCAGGGAAATTCACCCCTCCACTTT	CASSLKQGNSPLHF
.	few	TRBJ2-3	TRBV6-5	13	TGTGCCAGCACATACCCAGGGACAGATACGCAGTATTTT	CASTYPGTDTQYF
.	.	TRBJ2-3	TRBV5-6	13	TGTGCCAGCAGCCGCGACAGAACAGATACGCAGTATTTT	CASSRDRTDTQYF
.	few	TRBJ2-1	TRBV27	13	TGTGCCAGCAGTTCCCTATCCGGACAGAAGCAGTTCTTC	CASSSLSGQKQFF
.	few	TRBJ2-1	TRBV5-5	14	TGTGCCAGCAGCTTGGATGGCACCTACAATGAGCAGTTCTTC	CASSLDGTYNEQFF
TRBD1	few	TRBJ2-5	TRBV5-4	14	TGTGCCAGCAGCTTGCCGGGACAGCAAGAGACCCAGTACTTC	CASSLPGQQETQYF